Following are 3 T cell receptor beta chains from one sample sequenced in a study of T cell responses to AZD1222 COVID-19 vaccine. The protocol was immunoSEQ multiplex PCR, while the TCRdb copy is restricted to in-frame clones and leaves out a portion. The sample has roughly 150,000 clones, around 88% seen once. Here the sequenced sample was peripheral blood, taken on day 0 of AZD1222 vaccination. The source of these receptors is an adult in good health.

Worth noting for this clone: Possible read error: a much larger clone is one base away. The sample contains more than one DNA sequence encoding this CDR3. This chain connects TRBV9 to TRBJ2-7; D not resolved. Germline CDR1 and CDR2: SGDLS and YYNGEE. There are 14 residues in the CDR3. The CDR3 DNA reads TGTGCCAGCAGCGTAGGGTGGTCCTCCTACGAACAGTACTTC. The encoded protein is CASSVGWSSYEQYF. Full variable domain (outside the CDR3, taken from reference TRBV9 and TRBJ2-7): DSGVTQTPKHLITATGQRVTLRCSPRSGDLSVYWYQQSLDQGLQFLIQYYNGEERAKGNILERFSAQQFPDLHSELNLSSLELGDSALYFCASSVGWSSYEQYFGPGTRLTVT.

CDR3 residues: CASSRYDTNYGYTF. In DNA, the CDR3 is TGTGCCAGTAGTAGGTATGACACCAACTATGGCTACACCTTC. The rearrangement joins TRBV19 to TRBJ1-2, with D unresolved. The V gene's germline CDR1 is LNHDA and CDR2 SQIVND (reference sequence). V lost 4 bases and J lost 2, with 11 bases in between. This CDR3 region has 14 residues.

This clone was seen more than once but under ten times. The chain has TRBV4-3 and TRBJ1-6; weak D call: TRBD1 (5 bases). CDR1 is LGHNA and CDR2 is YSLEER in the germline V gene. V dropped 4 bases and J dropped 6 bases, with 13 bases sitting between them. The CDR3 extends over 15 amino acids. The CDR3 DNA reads TGCGCCAGCAGCCGGACCGGGGCCAGTAATTCACCCCTCCACTTT. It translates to CASSRTGASNSPLHF.